The rows below give T cell receptor beta chains drawn from one sample of a study of blood T cells in healthy people across ages. TCRdb redid the calling of the 5' RACE reads with MiXCR, one entry per CDR3 protein. The data contain around 1.7 million distinct CDR3 sequences, approximately 30% of them singletons. The sequenced sample was blood. All receptors come from a woman aged 30 to 39 in good health. The CDR3 runs from the conserved cysteine through the conserved F or W. A D gene is named only where the DNA matches it firmly. Clone size, where shown, is once, few, many, or a class for clones that have expanded.

v_call: TRBV6-5; j_call: TRBJ1-5; d_call: -; clone_size: -; cdr3_aa: CASSYEGPEHSNQPQHF; cdr3_nt: TGTGCCAGCAGTTACGAGGGTCCGGAACATAGCAATCAGCCCCAGCATTTT
v_call: TRBV24-1; j_call: TRBJ2-1; d_call: -; clone_size: once; cdr3_aa: CATSGGGARYNEQFF; cdr3_nt: TGTGCCACCAGTGGGGGGGGGGCTCGGTACAATGAGCAGTTCTTC
v_call: TRBV11-2; j_call: TRBJ2-7; d_call: -; clone_size: -; cdr3_aa: CASSLVGRGRYEQYF; cdr3_nt: TGTGCCAGCAGCTTAGTCGGTCGGGGGAGGTACGAGCAGTACTTC
v_call: TRBV7-2; j_call: TRBJ1-4; d_call: -; clone_size: -; cdr3_aa: CASSLSQNNEKLFF; cdr3_nt: TGTGCCAGCAGCTTAAGTCAAAATAATGAAAAACTGTTTTTT
v_call: TRBV6-5; j_call: TRBJ2-4; d_call: -; clone_size: -; cdr3_aa: CASSYGGGPNIRYF; cdr3_nt: TGTGCCAGCAGTTACGGTGGGGGGCCGAACATTCGGTACTTC
v_call: TRBV5-1; j_call: TRBJ2-5; d_call: TRBD2; clone_size: -; cdr3_aa: CASSLGRGEGETQYF; cdr3_nt: TGCGCCAGCAGCCTGGGACGAGGGGAGGGCGAGACCCAGTACTTC
v_call: TRBV9; j_call: TRBJ2-2; d_call: -; clone_size: once; cdr3_aa: CASSFGAAGGTGELFF; cdr3_nt: TGTGCCAGCAGCTTCGGCGCTGCCGGGGGCACCGGGGAGCTGTTTTTT
v_call: TRBV11-2; j_call: TRBJ2-1; d_call: -; clone_size: -; cdr3_aa: CASSLRAPSSYNEQFF; cdr3_nt: TGTGCCAGCAGCTTAAGGGCTCCGAGCTCCTACAACGAGCAGTTCTTC
v_call: TRBV5-1; j_call: TRBJ2-3; d_call: -; clone_size: -; cdr3_aa: CASSWRTGWGTDTQYF; cdr3_nt: TGCGCCAGCAGCTGGAGGACCGGATGGGGCACAGATACGCAGTATTTT
v_call: TRBV29-1; j_call: TRBJ1-2; d_call: -; clone_size: -; cdr3_aa: CSALPPGDYGYTF; cdr3_nt: TGCAGCGCTCTCCCCCCCGGGGACTATGGCTACACCTTC
v_call: TRBV7-9; j_call: TRBJ2-7; d_call: -; clone_size: -; cdr3_aa: CASSLGTEGMGEQYF; cdr3_nt: TGTGCCAGCAGCTTAGGGACGGAGGGGATGGGCGAGCAGTACTTC
v_call: TRBV12-3/TRBV12-4; j_call: TRBJ2-3; d_call: TRBD2; clone_size: -; cdr3_aa: CASSAGTRISDAQYF; cdr3_nt: TGTGCCAGCAGCGCCGGGACTAGGATATCAGATGCGCAGTATTTT
v_call: TRBV2; j_call: TRBJ1-2; d_call: TRBD1; clone_size: few; cdr3_aa: CASRTGSNPNYGYTF; cdr3_nt: TGTGCCAGCAGGACAGGGTCGAATCCTAACTATGGCTACACCTTC
v_call: TRBV20-1; j_call: TRBJ1-5; d_call: -; clone_size: few; cdr3_aa: CSARKGGNQPQHF; cdr3_nt: TGCAGTGCGAGAAAGGGGGGCAATCAGCCCCAGCATTTT
v_call: TRBV24-1; j_call: TRBJ2-3; d_call: -; clone_size: -; cdr3_aa: CATSDLAGEGGTDTQYF; cdr3_nt: TGTGCCACCAGTGATTTAGCAGGGGAGGGTGGCACAGATACGCAGTATTTT
v_call: TRBV6-5; j_call: TRBJ2-3; d_call: -; clone_size: -; cdr3_aa: CTSSYAGAQKDTQYF; cdr3_nt: TGTACCAGCAGTTACGCTGGGGCACAGAAAGATACGCAGTATTTT
v_call: TRBV7-9; j_call: TRBJ2-1; d_call: -; clone_size: -; cdr3_aa: CASSLWRDGDEQFF; cdr3_nt: TGTGCCAGCAGCTTATGGCGGGATGGGGATGAGCAGTTCTTC
v_call: TRBV24-1; j_call: TRBJ1-5; d_call: TRBD1; clone_size: -; cdr3_aa: CATSDSLGQGAGEPQHF; cdr3_nt: TGTGCCACCAGTGATTCTCTGGGACAGGGGGCCGGGGAGCCCCAGCATTTT
v_call: TRBV9; j_call: TRBJ2-7; d_call: -; clone_size: few; cdr3_aa: CVSSRSGSSYEQYF; cdr3_nt: TGTGTCAGCAGCCGAAGTGGGAGCTCCTACGAGCAGTACTTC
v_call: TRBV20-1; j_call: TRBJ2-1; d_call: TRBD1; clone_size: many; cdr3_aa: CSAPGQINEQFF; cdr3_nt: TGCAGTGCACCGGGACAGATCAATGAGCAGTTCTTC
v_call: TRBV7-2; j_call: TRBJ2-5; d_call: -; clone_size: few; cdr3_aa: CASSLRNGETQYF; cdr3_nt: TGTGCCAGCAGCTTAAGGAACGGGGAGACCCAGTACTTC
v_call: TRBV18; j_call: TRBJ2-5; d_call: -; clone_size: few; cdr3_aa: CASSPLPKETQYF; cdr3_nt: TGTGCCAGCTCACCACTCCCAAAAGAGACCCAGTACTTC
v_call: TRBV7-9; j_call: TRBJ1-1; d_call: -; clone_size: few; cdr3_aa: CASSPLQGRRRAFF; cdr3_nt: TGTGCCAGCAGCCCCTTACAGGGTCGGAGACGAGCTTTCTTT
v_call: TRBV7-6; j_call: TRBJ2-2; d_call: TRBD2; clone_size: few; cdr3_aa: CASKGQGTSFMGELFF; cdr3_nt: TGTGCCTCTAAGGGGCAGGGGACTAGCTTCATGGGGGAGCTGTTTTTT
v_call: TRBV18; j_call: TRBJ2-1; d_call: -; clone_size: few; cdr3_aa: CASSPPSRGYNEQFF; cdr3_nt: TGTGCCAGCTCACCCCCGAGTAGGGGGTACAATGAGCAGTTCTTC
v_call: TRBV2; j_call: TRBJ1-4; d_call: -; clone_size: few; cdr3_aa: CASRGSGGKLFF; cdr3_nt: TGTGCCAGCAGGGGATCGGGGGGAAAACTGTTTTTT
v_call: TRBV30; j_call: TRBJ2-7; d_call: -; clone_size: few; cdr3_aa: CAWRRVTYEQYF; cdr3_nt: TGTGCCTGGAGACGTGTGACCTACGAGCAGTACTTC
v_call: TRBV10-2; j_call: TRBJ2-5; d_call: -; clone_size: few; cdr3_aa: CASSEGGGTQYF; cdr3_nt: TGCGCCAGCTCCGAGGGGGGCGGGACCCAGTACTTC
v_call: TRBV4-1; j_call: TRBJ1-2; d_call: -; clone_size: -; cdr3_aa: CASSQGLQADNYGYTF; cdr3_nt: TGCGCCAGCAGCCAAGGGCTCCAGGCGGATAACTATGGCTACACCTTC
v_call: TRBV20-1; j_call: TRBJ2-1; d_call: -; clone_size: -; cdr3_aa: CSANHKLDEQFF; cdr3_nt: TGCAGTGCTAATCATAAGTTGGATGAGCAGTTCTTC
v_call: TRBV4-3; j_call: TRBJ1-2; d_call: -; clone_size: -; cdr3_aa: CASSQGHRTAGYGYTF; cdr3_nt: TGCGCCAGCAGCCAGGGGCACCGGACAGCGGGCTATGGCTACACCTTC
v_call: TRBV29-1; j_call: TRBJ1-1; d_call: TRBD1; clone_size: -; cdr3_aa: CSFRTGSTEAFF; cdr3_nt: TGCAGCTTCAGGACAGGCAGCACTGAAGCTTTCTTT
v_call: TRBV5-1; j_call: TRBJ1-5; d_call: -; clone_size: -; cdr3_aa: CASSSGAGDNQPQHF; cdr3_nt: TGCGCCAGCAGCTCCGGTGCGGGGGACAATCAGCCCCAGCATTTT
v_call: TRBV5-1; j_call: TRBJ1-4; d_call: TRBD1; clone_size: once; cdr3_aa: CASSSGTVGLGEKLFF; cdr3_nt: TGCGCCAGCAGCTCTGGGACAGTTGGTCTAGGCGAAAAACTGTTTTTT
v_call: TRBV3-1; j_call: TRBJ2-2; d_call: -; clone_size: -; cdr3_aa: CASSRSEGTGELFF; cdr3_nt: TGTGCCAGCAGCCGTAGCGAGGGCACCGGGGAGCTGTTTTTT
v_call: TRBV5-1; j_call: TRBJ2-4; d_call: -; clone_size: few; cdr3_aa: CASSLQLGGTNIQYF; cdr3_nt: TGCGCCAGCAGCTTACAATTGGGGGGCACAAACATTCAGTACTTC
v_call: TRBV28; j_call: TRBJ1-2; d_call: TRBD1; clone_size: many; cdr3_aa: CASSLSTGRAGGYGYTF; cdr3_nt: TGTGCCAGCAGTTTATCGACAGGGAGGGCCGGAGGCTATGGCTACACCTTC
v_call: TRBV7-9; j_call: TRBJ1-1; d_call: -; clone_size: -; cdr3_aa: CASSLGPGETEAFF; cdr3_nt: TGTGCCAGCAGCTTAGGACCAGGGGAGACTGAAGCTTTCTTT
v_call: TRBV12-3/TRBV12-4; j_call: TRBJ2-1; d_call: -; clone_size: few; cdr3_aa: CASSLFAAYNEQFF; cdr3_nt: TGTGCCAGCAGTTTGTTTGCGGCCTACAATGAGCAGTTCTTC
v_call: TRBV10-1; j_call: TRBJ2-3; d_call: TRBD1; clone_size: -; cdr3_aa: CASSDGDRGRTDTQYF; cdr3_nt: TGCGCCAGCAGTGACGGGGACAGGGGGCGCACAGATACGCAGTATTTT
v_call: TRBV5-1; j_call: TRBJ1-2; d_call: -; clone_size: -; cdr3_aa: CASSLDTERKGYTF; cdr3_nt: TGCGCCAGCAGCTTGGACACGGAAAGGAAAGGCTACACCTTC
v_call: TRBV12-3/TRBV12-4; j_call: TRBJ1-1; d_call: -; clone_size: -; cdr3_aa: CANSLAGRAATEAFF; cdr3_nt: TGTGCCAACAGTTTAGCAGGCAGAGCGGCGACTGAAGCTTTCTTT
v_call: TRBV6-5; j_call: TRBJ1-6; d_call: TRBD1; clone_size: few; cdr3_aa: CASSYGGTGANNSPLHF; cdr3_nt: TGTGCCAGCAGTTACGGGGGGACAGGGGCTAATAATTCACCCCTCCACTTT
v_call: TRBV7-2; j_call: TRBJ2-7; d_call: TRBD2; clone_size: few; cdr3_aa: CASSSRLAGGPSEQYF; cdr3_nt: TGTGCCAGCAGCTCAAGACTAGCGGGAGGGCCCTCCGAGCAGTACTTC
v_call: TRBV5-1; j_call: TRBJ1-2; d_call: -; clone_size: few; cdr3_aa: CASRETQGAYGYTF; cdr3_nt: TGCGCCAGCCGAGAAACACAGGGAGCTTATGGCTACACCTTC
v_call: TRBV7-9; j_call: TRBJ2-1; d_call: -; clone_size: many; cdr3_aa: CASSSLGGRSYNEQFF; cdr3_nt: TGTGCCAGCAGCTCCCTGGGGGGCCGTAGCTACAATGAGCAGTTCTTC
v_call: TRBV28; j_call: TRBJ2-7; d_call: -; clone_size: -; cdr3_aa: CVSSYPTAGTGATEQYF; cdr3_nt: TGTGTCAGCAGTTACCCGACCGCCGGGACTGGAGCGACCGAGCAGTACTTC
v_call: TRBV7-9; j_call: TRBJ2-5; d_call: TRBD1; clone_size: few; cdr3_aa: CASRRDRGYQETQYF; cdr3_nt: TGTGCCAGCAGAAGGGACAGGGGGTACCAAGAGACCCAGTACTTC
v_call: TRBV29-1; j_call: TRBJ2-1; d_call: -; clone_size: many; cdr3_aa: CSVDDGRSSYNEQFF; cdr3_nt: TGCAGCGTTGACGATGGCCGTAGCTCCTACAATGAGCAGTTCTTC
v_call: TRBV25-1; j_call: TRBJ2-3; d_call: -; clone_size: -; cdr3_aa: CASSENSWTDTQYF; cdr3_nt: TGTGCCAGCAGTGAAAATTCCTGGACAGATACGCAGTATTTT
v_call: TRBV21-1; j_call: TRBJ2-5; d_call: -; clone_size: few; cdr3_aa: CASSSRARGETQYF; cdr3_nt: TGTGCCAGCAGCAGCAGGGCCCGAGGGGAGACCCAGTACTTC
v_call: TRBV6-5; j_call: TRBJ1-2; d_call: -; clone_size: few; cdr3_aa: CASRRDGDYGYTF; cdr3_nt: TGTGCCAGCAGGAGGGACGGGGACTATGGCTACACCTTC
v_call: TRBV29-1; j_call: TRBJ1-2; d_call: -; clone_size: -; cdr3_aa: CSVTGGEGYGYTF; cdr3_nt: TGCAGCGTTACTGGTGGGGAGGGCTATGGCTACACCTTC
v_call: TRBV19; j_call: TRBJ1-1; d_call: TRBD1; clone_size: -; cdr3_aa: CASRWTGDTEAFF; cdr3_nt: TGTGCCAGTAGGTGGACAGGGGACACTGAAGCTTTCTTT
v_call: TRBV20-1; j_call: TRBJ2-5; d_call: -; clone_size: -; cdr3_aa: CSASTSSQETQYF; cdr3_nt: TGCAGTGCTAGTACTAGCTCCCAAGAGACCCAGTACTTC
v_call: TRBV9; j_call: TRBJ2-2; d_call: -; clone_size: few; cdr3_aa: CASSREITGELFF; cdr3_nt: TGTGCCAGCAGCCGGGAGATAACCGGGGAGCTGTTTTTT
v_call: TRBV3-1; j_call: TRBJ1-4; d_call: -; clone_size: -; cdr3_aa: CASSPRDEGSEKLFF; cdr3_nt: TGTGCCAGCAGCCCACGGGACGAGGGAAGTGAAAAACTGTTTTTT
v_call: TRBV12-3/TRBV12-4; j_call: TRBJ2-5; d_call: -; clone_size: -; cdr3_aa: CASILFAGTQETQYF; cdr3_nt: TGTGCCAGCATTTTATTTGCGGGGACACAAGAGACCCAGTACTTC
v_call: TRBV20-1; j_call: TRBJ2-5; d_call: TRBD1; clone_size: -; cdr3_aa: CSALRGTGGAGQETQYF; cdr3_nt: TGCAGTGCTCTTAGGGGGACAGGGGGCGCGGGACAAGAGACCCAGTACTTC